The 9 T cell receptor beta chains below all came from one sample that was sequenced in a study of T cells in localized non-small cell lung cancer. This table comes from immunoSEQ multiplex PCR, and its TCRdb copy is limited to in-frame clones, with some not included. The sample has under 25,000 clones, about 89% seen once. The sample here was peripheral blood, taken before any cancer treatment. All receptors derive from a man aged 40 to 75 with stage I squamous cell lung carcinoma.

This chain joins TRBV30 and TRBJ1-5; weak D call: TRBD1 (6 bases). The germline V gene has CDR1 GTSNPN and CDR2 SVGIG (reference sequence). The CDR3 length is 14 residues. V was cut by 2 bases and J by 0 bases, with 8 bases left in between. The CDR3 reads CAWSTGYSNQPQHF. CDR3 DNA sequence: TGTGCCTGGAGTACAGGGTATAGCAATCAGCCCCAGCATTTT.

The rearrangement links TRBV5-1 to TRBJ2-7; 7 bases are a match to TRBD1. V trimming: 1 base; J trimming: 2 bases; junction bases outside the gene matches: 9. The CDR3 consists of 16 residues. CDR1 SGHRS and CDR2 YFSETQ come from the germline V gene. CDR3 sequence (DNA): TGCGCCAGCAGCTTGTTACTTGGGCAGGGGGCCTACGAGCAGTACTTC. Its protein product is CASSLLLGQGAYEQYF.

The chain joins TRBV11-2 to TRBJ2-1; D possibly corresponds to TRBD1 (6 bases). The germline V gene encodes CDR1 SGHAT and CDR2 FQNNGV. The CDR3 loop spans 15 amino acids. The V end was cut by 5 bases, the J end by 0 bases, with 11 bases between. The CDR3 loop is CASSRETGSYNEQFF. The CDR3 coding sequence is TGTGCCAGCAGCCGAGAGACAGGCTCCTACAATGAGCAGTTCTTC.

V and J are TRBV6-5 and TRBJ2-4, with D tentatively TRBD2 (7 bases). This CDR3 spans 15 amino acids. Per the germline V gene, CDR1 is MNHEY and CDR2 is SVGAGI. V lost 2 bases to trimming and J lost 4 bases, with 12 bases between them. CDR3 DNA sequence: TGTGCCAGCAGTTACGGCGGGGGCTTGAAAAACATTCAGTACTTC. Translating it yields CASSYGGGLKNIQYF.

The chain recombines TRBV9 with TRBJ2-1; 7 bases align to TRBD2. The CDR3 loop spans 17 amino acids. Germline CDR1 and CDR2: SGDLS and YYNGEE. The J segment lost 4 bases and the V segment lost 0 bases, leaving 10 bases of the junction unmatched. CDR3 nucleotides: TGTGCCAGCAGCGTAGGGATAGCGGGTCGAATATACAATGAGCAGTTCTTC. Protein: CASSVGIAGRIYNEQFF.

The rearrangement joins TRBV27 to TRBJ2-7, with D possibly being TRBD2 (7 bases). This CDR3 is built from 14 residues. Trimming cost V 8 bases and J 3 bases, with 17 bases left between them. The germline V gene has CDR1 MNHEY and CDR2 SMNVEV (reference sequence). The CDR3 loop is CASAKGGRYYEQYF. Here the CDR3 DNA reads TGTGCCAGCGCTAAGGGGGGGCGGTACTACGAGCAGTACTTC.

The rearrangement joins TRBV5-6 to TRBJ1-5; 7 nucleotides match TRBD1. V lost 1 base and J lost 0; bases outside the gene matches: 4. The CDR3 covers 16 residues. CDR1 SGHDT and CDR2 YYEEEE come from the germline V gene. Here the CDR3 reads CASSLSGGYSNQPQHF. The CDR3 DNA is TGTGCCAGCAGCTTGTCAGGGGGATATAGCAATCAGCCCCAGCATTTT.

DNA for the CDR3: TGTGCCAGCAGGTTGAACACCGGGGAGCTGTTTTTT. Its translation is CASRLNTGELFF. The rearrangement joins TRBV18 to TRBJ2-2; D gene unclear. Trimming stripped 8 bases from V and 1 base from J, with 5 bases between. The CDR3 has 12 amino acids. Germline values: CDR1 KGHSH, CDR2 LQKENI. Full variable domain (remainder filled in from reference TRBV18 and TRBJ2-2): NAGVMQNPRHLVRRRGQEARLRCSPMKGHSHVYWYRQLPEEGLKFMVYLQKENIIDESGMPKERFSAEFPKEGPSILRIQQVVRGDSAAYFCASRLNTGELFFGEGSRLTVL.

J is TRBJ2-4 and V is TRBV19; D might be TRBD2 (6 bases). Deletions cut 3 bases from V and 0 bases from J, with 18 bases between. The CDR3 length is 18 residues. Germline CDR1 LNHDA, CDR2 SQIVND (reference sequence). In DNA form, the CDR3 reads TGTGCCAGTAGTATGATCTTAGCGGACGGACTAGCCAAAAACATTCAGTACTTC. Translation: CASSMILADGLAKNIQYF. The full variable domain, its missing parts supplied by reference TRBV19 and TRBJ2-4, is DGGITQSPKYLFRKEGQNVTLSCEQNLNHDAMYWYRQDPGQGLRLIYYSQIVNDFQKGDIAEGYSVSREKKESFPLTVTSAQKNPTAFYLCASSMILADGLAKNIQYFGAGTRLSVL.